This entry features one T cell receptor (beta chain) sequence. Its antigen is still unknown. A read error may produce the germline difference seen at one junction end. This sample is part of a study of blood T cell repertoires in COVID-19 (dated by TCRdb to 2020 to 2021). At the level of the whole study: Samples from collaborators originated in the United States, Italy and Spain and spanned both the acute and convalescent phases of COVID-19. Where available, HLA class I and class II types were taken from metadata supplied by the sample provider and were not determined by assay-based typing. Subjects who had been exposed to COVID-19, were actively infected with it, or had recovered from it provided the deeply sampled blood TCRbeta repertoires that made up the dataset. The prospective study material was composed of cDNA or gDNA derived from T cells, B-cell-depleted T cells, or PBMCs. Sample metadata almost always included a de-identified subject ID, COVID-19 status, age in years and sex. The repertoires were released in a freely available public database meant as a resource for research on the immune response to SARS-CoV-2. The samples were drawn from the first 160 participants of the ongoing ImmuneRACE study and from 950 to 1,500 subjects provided by 6 global collaborators.

The CDR3 spans 16 residues, from the cysteine through the phenylalanine. The CDR3 DNA has 48 bases and is translated from base 1. CDR1 KGHSH and CDR2 LQKENI were looked up in the germline V gene. The immunoSEQ Assay, a bias-controlled multiplex PCR, was used to amplify TCRbeta CDR3 regions from genomic DNA. On the study's bioinformatics: Within the assay, amplification of reference gene primers was used to estimate how many nucleated cells each sample contained. To quantify the absolute abundance of each unique TCRbeta CDR3 rearrangement, sequence reads were collapsed and filtered. For each sample, productive Simpson clonality was calculated by taking the square root of Simpson's diversity index across productive rearrangements. The table was pulled from immuneACCESS by TCRdb, which kept in-frame rearrangements only. Such tables lose some clones; where checked, under half of the loss comes from unresolved V genes, and the rest has no known cause. D and trimming were read from the DNA, whereas the V and J calls and clone size are those reported in that table. The sample table contains some 120,000 clones; only one count was recorded for roughly 72% of them. The top ten clonotypes cover 4.5% to 6% of the sample.

Broader findings and caveats from the paper: How much clinical and demographic metadata was included differed by source and by participant, and the metadata was provided uncurated.

At one collaborating source in Seattle, patients were enrolled during active infection and were followed longitudinally through the course of disease. Collaborating institutions collected whole blood in K2EDTA tubes following their own protocols. Collaborator samples were shipped for TCRbeta analysis as frozen whole blood, isolated PBMCs, or DNA extracted from either sample type. The sequenced sample consisted of peripheral blood. The receptor comes from an elderly man with COVID-19, enrolled during active disease. The sequence joins TRBV18 to TRBJ2-7, with 10 bases matching TRBD2. In nucleotides, the sequence is TGTGCCAGCTCATCACCAAGCGGGAGGGCCCTGTACGAGCAGTACTTC. This translates into CASSSPSGRALYEQYF.